This record covers a single TCR beta chain. Its specific antigen is unknown. No clone much larger than this one lies a single base away; base qualities are absent. TCRbeta CDR3 regions were amplified from genomic DNA using the immunoSEQ Assay, a bias-controlled multiplex PCR. Per the source publication's procedure: The number of nucleated cells in each sample was estimated by amplification of reference gene primers within the assay. To quantify the absolute abundance of each unique TCRbeta CDR3 rearrangement, sequence reads were collapsed and filtered. For each sample, productive Simpson clonality was calculated by taking the square root of Simpson's diversity index across productive rearrangements. In its TCRdb copy, this immuneACCESS table keeps in-frame sequences only and misses some clones. Where compared with another copy, unresolved V genes explain less than half of these, and the others have no known cause. D and trimming were read from the DNA, whereas the V and J calls and clone size are those reported in that table. For this sample the table gives roughly 410,000 clones, of which 89% were detected only once. The ten largest make up over 1% of the sample.

The source of the sample is a study of blood T cell repertoires in COVID-19 (dated by TCRdb to 2019 to 2021). Background for the entire study: Samples covering the acute and convalescent phases of COVID-19 were provided by collaborators in the United States, Italy and Spain. The prospective study material was composed of cDNA or gDNA derived from T cells, B-cell-depleted T cells, or PBMCs. The dataset comprised deeply sampled blood TCRbeta repertoires from subjects exposed to, actively infected with, or recovered from COVID-19. The repertoires were released in a freely available public database meant as a resource for research on the immune response to SARS-CoV-2. Samples came from the ongoing ImmuneRACE study (first 160 participants) plus 1,254 subjects from 6 global collaborators. Sample metadata almost always included a de-identified subject ID, COVID-19 status, age in years and sex. Where available, HLA class I and class II types were obtained from metadata supplied by the sample provider rather than from assay-based typing.

Beyond this particular receptor, the publication reports: The amount of clinical and demographic metadata varied by source and participant and was provided uncurated.

Whole blood was collected in K2EDTA tubes by collaborating institutions according to the institutions' own protocols. For TCRbeta analysis, collaborators shipped samples in one of three forms: frozen whole blood, isolated PBMCs, or DNA extracted from either of those sample types. Sequenced: peripheral blood. This clonotype was sampled from a man aged 35 to 55 with acute or convalescent COVID-19.

The DNA sequence follows: TGCAGCGTTGATGAGTCTATCGGGGGGACCTATGGCTACACCTTC. Protein translation: CSVDESIGGTYGYTF. The V gene is TRBV29-1 and the J gene is TRBJ1-2; a tentative D call is TRBD1 (5 bases match). The junction carries 18 bases between V and J, which are trimmed by 3 bases and 4 bases respectively. Sequences SQVTM (CDR1) and ANQGSEA (CDR2) are obtained from the germline V gene. Including the terminal cysteine and phenylalanine, the CDR3 comprises 15 residues. Just the 45-base CDR3 DNA is kept, in frame starting at base 1.